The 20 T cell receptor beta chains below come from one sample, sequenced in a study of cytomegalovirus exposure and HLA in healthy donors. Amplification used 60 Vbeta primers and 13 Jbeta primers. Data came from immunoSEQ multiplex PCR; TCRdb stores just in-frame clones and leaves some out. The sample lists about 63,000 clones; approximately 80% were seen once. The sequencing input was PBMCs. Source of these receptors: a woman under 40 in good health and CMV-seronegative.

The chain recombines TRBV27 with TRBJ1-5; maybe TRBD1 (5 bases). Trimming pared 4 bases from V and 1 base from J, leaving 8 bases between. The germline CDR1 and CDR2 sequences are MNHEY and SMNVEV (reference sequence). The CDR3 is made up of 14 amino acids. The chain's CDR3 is CASSSQGSNQPQHF. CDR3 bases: TGTGCCAGCAGTTCCCAGGGAAGCAATCAGCCCCAGCATTTT.

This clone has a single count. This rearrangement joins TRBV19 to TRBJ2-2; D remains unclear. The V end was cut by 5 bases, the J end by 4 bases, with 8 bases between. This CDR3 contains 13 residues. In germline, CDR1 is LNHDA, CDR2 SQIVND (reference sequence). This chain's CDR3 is CASSPVPTGELFF. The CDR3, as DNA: TGTGCCAGTAGTCCCGTCCCCACCGGGGAGCTGTTTTTT.

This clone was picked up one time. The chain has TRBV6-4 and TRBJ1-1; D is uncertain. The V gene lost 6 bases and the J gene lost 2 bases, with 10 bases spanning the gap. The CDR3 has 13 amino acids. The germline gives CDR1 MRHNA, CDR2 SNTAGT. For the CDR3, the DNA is TGTGCCAGCAGGCTTACAGTAAACACTGAAGCTTTCTTT. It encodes CASRLTVNTEAFF.

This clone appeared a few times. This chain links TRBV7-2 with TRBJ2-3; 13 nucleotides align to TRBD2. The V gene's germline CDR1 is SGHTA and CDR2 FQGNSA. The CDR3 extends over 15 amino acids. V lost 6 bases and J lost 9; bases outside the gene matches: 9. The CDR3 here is CASSLGLAGTSTQYF. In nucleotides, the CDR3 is TGTGCCAGCAGTTTGGGACTAGCGGGGACTAGCACGCAGTATTTT.

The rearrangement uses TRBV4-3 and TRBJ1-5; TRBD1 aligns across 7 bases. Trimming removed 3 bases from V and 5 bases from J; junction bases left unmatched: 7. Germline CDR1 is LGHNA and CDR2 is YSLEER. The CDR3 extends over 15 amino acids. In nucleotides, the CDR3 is TGCGCCAGCAGCCAGAACCGGGACAGCTATCAGCCCCAGCATTTT. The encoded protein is CASSQNRDSYQPQHF.

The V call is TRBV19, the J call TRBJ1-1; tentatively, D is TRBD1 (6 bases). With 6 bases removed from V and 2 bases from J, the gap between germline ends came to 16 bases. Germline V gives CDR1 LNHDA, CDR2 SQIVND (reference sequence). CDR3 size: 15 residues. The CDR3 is CASRPFGGANTEAFF. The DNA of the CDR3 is TGTGCCAGTAGGCCCTTTGGGGGGGCTAACACTGAAGCTTTCTTT.

The CDR3 DNA follows: TGTGCCAGCAGCAGGGACAGGGGGACAGATACGCAGTATTTT. Translation: CASSRDRGTDTQYF. The chain has TRBV7-9 and TRBJ2-3, with 11 positions matching TRBD1. CDR1 SEHNR and CDR2 FQNEAQ come from the germline V gene (reference sequence). This CDR3 is 14 amino acids long. V lost 5 bases, J lost 3 bases, and 1 base stayed unmatched.

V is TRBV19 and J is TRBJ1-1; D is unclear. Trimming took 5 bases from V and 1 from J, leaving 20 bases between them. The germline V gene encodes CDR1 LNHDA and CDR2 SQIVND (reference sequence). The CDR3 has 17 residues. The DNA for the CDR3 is TGTGCCAGTAGTCCGACGAGGGTATTAGGATGGAACACTGAAGCTTTCTTT. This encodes CASSPTRVLGWNTEAFF.

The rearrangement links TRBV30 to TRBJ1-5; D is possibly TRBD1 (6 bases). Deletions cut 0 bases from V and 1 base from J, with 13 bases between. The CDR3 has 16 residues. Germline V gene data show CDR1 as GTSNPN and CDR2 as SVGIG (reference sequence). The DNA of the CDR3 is TGTGCCTGGAGTGTACAGGGAAGTGAAAGCAATCAGCCCCAGCATTTT. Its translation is CAWSVQGSESNQPQHF. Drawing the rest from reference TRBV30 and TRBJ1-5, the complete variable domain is SQTIHQWPATLVQPVGSPLSLECTVEGTSNPNLYWYRQAAGRGLQLLFYSVGIGQISSEVPQNLSASRPQDRQFILSSKKLLLSDSGFYLCAWSVQGSESNQPQHFGDGTRLSIL.

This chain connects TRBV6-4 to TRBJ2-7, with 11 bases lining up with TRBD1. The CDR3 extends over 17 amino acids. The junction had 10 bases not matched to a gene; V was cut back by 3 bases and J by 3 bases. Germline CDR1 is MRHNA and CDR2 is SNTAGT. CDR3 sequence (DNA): TGTGCCAGCAGTGAACTGCCACCGGGACAGGGGGTCTACGAGCAGTACGTC. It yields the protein CASSELPPGQGVYEQYV.

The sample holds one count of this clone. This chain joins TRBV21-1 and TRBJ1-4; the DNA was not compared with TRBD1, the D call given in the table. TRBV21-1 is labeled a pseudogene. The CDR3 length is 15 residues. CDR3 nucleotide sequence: TGTGCCAGCAGCCTCCGACAGGGGGCAAATGAAAAACTGTTTTTT. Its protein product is CASSLRQGANEKLFF.

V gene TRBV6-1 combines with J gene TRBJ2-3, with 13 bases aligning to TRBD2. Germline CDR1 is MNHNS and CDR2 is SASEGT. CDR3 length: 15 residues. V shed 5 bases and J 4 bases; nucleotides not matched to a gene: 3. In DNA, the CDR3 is TGTGCCAGCAGTCCGACTAGCGGGGGGCCAGATACGCAGTATTTT. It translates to CASSPTSGGPDTQYF.

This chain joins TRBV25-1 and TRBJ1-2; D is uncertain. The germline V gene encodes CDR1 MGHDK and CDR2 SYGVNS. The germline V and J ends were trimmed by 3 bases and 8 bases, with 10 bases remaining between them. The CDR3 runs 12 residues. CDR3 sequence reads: CASSDPRLGYTF. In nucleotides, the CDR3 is TGTGCCAGCAGTGACCCCCGTTTGGGCTACACCTTC.

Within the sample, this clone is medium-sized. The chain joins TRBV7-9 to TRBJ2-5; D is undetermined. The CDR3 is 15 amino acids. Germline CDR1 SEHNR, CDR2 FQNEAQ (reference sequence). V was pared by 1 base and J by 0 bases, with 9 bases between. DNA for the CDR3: TGTGCCAGCAGCTTAGGTGAGGTGTACCAAGAGACCCAGTACTTC. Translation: CASSLGEVYQETQYF. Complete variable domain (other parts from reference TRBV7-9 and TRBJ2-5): DTGVSQNPRHKITKRGQNVTFRCDPISEHNRLYWYRQTLGQGPEFLTYFQNEAQLEKSRLLSDRFSAERPKGSFSTLEIQRTEQGDSAMYLCASSLGEVYQETQYFGPGTRLLVL.

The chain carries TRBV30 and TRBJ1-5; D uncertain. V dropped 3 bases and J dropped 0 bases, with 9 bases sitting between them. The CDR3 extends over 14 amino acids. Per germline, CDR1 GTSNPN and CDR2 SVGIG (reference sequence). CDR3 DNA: TGTGCCTGGAGCCGAGGAGTTAGCAATCAGCCCCAGCATTTT. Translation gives CAWSRGVSNQPQHF.

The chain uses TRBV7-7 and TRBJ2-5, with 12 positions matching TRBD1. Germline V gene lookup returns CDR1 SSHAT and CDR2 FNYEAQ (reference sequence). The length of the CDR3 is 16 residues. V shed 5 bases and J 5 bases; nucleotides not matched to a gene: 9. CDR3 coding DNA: TGTGCCAGCAGCCTAACCGGGACAGGGGGCCAGGAGACCCAGTACTTC. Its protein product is CASSLTGTGGQETQYF.

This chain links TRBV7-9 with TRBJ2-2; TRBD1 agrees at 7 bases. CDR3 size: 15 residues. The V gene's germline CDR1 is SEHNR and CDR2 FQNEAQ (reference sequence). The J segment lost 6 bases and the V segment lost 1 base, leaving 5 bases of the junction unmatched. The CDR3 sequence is CASSLGQGDAGELFF. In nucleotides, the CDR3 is TGTGCCAGCAGCTTAGGACAGGGAGACGCCGGGGAGCTGTTTTTT.

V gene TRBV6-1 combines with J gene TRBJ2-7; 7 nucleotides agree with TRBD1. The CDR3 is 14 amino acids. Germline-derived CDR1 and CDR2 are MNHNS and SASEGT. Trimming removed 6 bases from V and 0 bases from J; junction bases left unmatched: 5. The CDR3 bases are TGTGCCAGCAGGACCGGGACAGTCTCCTACGAGCAGTACTTC. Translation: CASRTGTVSYEQYF.

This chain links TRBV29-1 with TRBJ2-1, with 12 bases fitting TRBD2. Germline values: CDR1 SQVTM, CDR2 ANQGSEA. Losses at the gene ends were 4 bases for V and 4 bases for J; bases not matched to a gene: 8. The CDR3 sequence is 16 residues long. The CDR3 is CSVGDGLAGTYNEQFF. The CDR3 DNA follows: TGCAGCGTTGGAGATGGACTAGCGGGGACATACAATGAGCAGTTCTTC.

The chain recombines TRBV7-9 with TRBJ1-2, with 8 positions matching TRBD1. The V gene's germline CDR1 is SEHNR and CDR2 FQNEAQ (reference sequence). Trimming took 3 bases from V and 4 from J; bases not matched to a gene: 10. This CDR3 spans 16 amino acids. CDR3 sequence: CASSFPSWTGPYGYTF. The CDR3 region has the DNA TGTGCCAGCAGCTTCCCCTCATGGACAGGGCCCTATGGCTACACCTTC.